Below are 16 T cell receptor beta chains sequenced from a single sample in a study of T cell responses to AZD1222 COVID-19 vaccine. Assay: immunoSEQ multiplex PCR; the TCRdb copy retains only in-frame clones and omits some. The table lists approximately 140,000 clones, 80% to 95% of them singletons. Sequences were derived from peripheral blood, sampled on day 0 of MenACWY control vaccination. The receptors were sampled from an adult in good health.

This chain uses TRBV21-1 with TRBJ1-2; TRBD1 is the table's D call and was not checked against the DNA. TRBV21-1 is classified as a pseudogene. The CDR3 consists of 18 residues. CDR3 sequence: CASSNYFTGGYGVYGYTF. The CDR3 DNA reads as TGTGCCAGCAGCAACTATTTCACAGGGGGTTACGGGGTGTATGGCTACACCTTC.

The chain is built from TRBV13 and TRBJ2-7; TRBD1 or TRBD2 may be the D gene (5 bases each). Germline CDR1 reads PRHDT; CDR2 reads FYEKMQ (reference sequence). This CDR3 comprises 10 residues. CDR3 coding DNA: TGTGCCAGCCCCTCTTATTTATGGGGGGTC. This codes for CASPSYLWGV.

The chain uses TRBV18 and TRBJ1-1, with 12 bases that match TRBD1. This CDR3 contains 16 residues. Germline V gene data show CDR1 as KGHSH and CDR2 as LQKENI. The V and J ends lost 6 bases and 4 bases, in that order; junction bases with no gene match: 9. The CDR3, as DNA: TGTGCCAGCTCCTTCAAGGGACAGGGGGCGGGCACTGAAGCTTTCTTT. Amino acid sequence: CASSFKGQGAGTEAFF.

The chain joins TRBV11-1 to TRBJ1-1, with a weak D call TRBD1 (6 bases). The CDR3 is 14 amino acids. V lost 4 bases and J lost 1, with 10 bases in between. Germline-derived CDR1 and CDR2 are SGHAT and FQDESV (reference sequence). The CDR3 DNA sequence: TGTGCCAGCAGCTCAAACAGGGAGAACACTGAAGCTTTCTTT. Amino acid sequence: CASSSNRENTEAFF.

This chain uses TRBV3-1 (or the pseudogene TRBV3-2) with TRBJ1-2; a possible D gene is TRBD1 (5 bases). V gave up 4 bases and J gave up 7 bases, with 16 bases separating them. Germline V gene sequence: CDR1 LGHDT, CDR2 YNNKEL (reference sequence). The CDR3 contains 14 residues. The CDR3 region has the DNA TGTGCCAGCAGCCGAGGGGACGGCCTCCTTGGCTACACCTTC. Its translation: CASSRGDGLLGYTF.

The chain is built from TRBV9 and TRBJ2-3, with D possibly matching TRBD2 (5 bases). CDR1 is SGDLS and CDR2 is YYNGEE in the germline V gene. The CDR3 runs 15 residues. The V end lost 2 bases, the J end lost 2 bases, and 12 bases lay between the germline ends. The CDR3 region is CASSVRRGYTDTQYF. The DNA of the CDR3 is TGTGCCAGCAGCGTCCGTAGAGGGTACACAGATACGCAGTATTTT.

The chain carries TRBV4-1 and TRBJ1-3; no definite D call. The ends were cut back, 2 bases at V and 4 bases at J, with 15 bases in the middle. Germline V gene sequence: CDR1 MGHRA, CDR2 YSYEKL. The CDR3 has 16 amino acids. CDR3 amino acids: CASSQTPQAEGNTIYF. The CDR3 nucleotides are TGCGCCAGCAGCCAAACTCCTCAGGCGGAGGGAAACACCATATATTTT.

DNA of the CDR3: TGTGCCAGCAGCTTAGTAGTACTAGCGGGGACTAGCACAGATACGCAGTATTTT. Its translation: CASSLVVLAGTSTDTQYF. This chain uses TRBV7-6 with TRBJ2-3; 10 bases map to TRBD2. V shed 1 base and J 0 bases; nucleotides not matched to a gene: 7. There are 18 residues in the CDR3. Germline V CDR1 and CDR2: SGHVS, FNYEAQ. The full variable domain, completed using reference TRBV7-6 and TRBJ2-3, is GAGVSQSPRYKVTKRGQDVALRCDPISGHVSLYWYRQALGQGPEFLTYFNYEAQQDKSGLPNDRFSAERPEGSISTLTIQRTEQRDSAMYRCASSLVVLAGTSTDTQYFGPGTRLTVL.

V gene TRBV3-1 (or the pseudogene TRBV3-2) combines with J gene TRBJ1-3; D not resolved. CDR1 and CDR2 (germline): LGHDT, YNNKEL (reference sequence). The CDR3 totals 14 residues. Deletions cut 3 bases from V and 3 bases from J, with 9 bases between. CDR3 in amino acids: CASSHRADGNTIYF. CDR3 sequence (DNA): TGTGCCAGCAGCCATCGGGCGGATGGAAACACCATATATTTT.

The V gene is TRBV7-2, the J gene TRBJ1-1; possibly TRBD1 for D (5 bases). V lost 5 bases and J lost 1, with 17 bases in between. Per the germline V gene, CDR1 is SGHTA and CDR2 is FQGNSA. The CDR3 loop spans 16 amino acids. CDR3 nucleotide sequence: TGTGCCAGCAGCCCTCAGGTGGGGCAGGGGAACACTGAAGCTTTCTTT. It specifies CASSPQVGQGNTEAFF.

The chain couples TRBV5-8 to TRBJ1-5; D ambiguous. Trimming stripped 4 bases from V and 0 bases from J, with 5 bases between. There are 13 residues in the CDR3. The V gene's germline CDR1 is SGHTS and CDR2 YDEGEE. This CDR3 is CASSESSNQPQHF. The CDR3 region has the DNA TGTGCCAGCAGCGAGAGTAGCAATCAGCCCCAGCATTTT.

CDR3 loop: CASRRRDQPQHF. The CDR3 region has the DNA TGTGCCAGCAGACGCAGGGACCAGCCCCAGCATTTT. This sequence joins TRBV6-5 and TRBJ1-5; weak D call: TRBD1 (5 bases). Germline-derived CDR1 and CDR2 are MNHEY and SVGAGI. There are 12 residues in the CDR3. Trimming removed 6 bases from V and 7 bases from J, with 10 bases in between.

The V and J genes are TRBV4-1 and TRBJ1-4; tentative D call: TRBD1 (6 bases). V lost 4 bases to trimming and J lost 4 bases, with 10 bases between them. Germline V gene data show CDR1 as MGHRA and CDR2 as YSYEKL. The CDR3 loop spans 14 amino acids. In DNA, the CDR3 is TGCGCCAGCAGCCTTACAGGGTTTAATGAAAAACTGTTTTTT. This translates into CASSLTGFNEKLFF.

This chain connects TRBV6-5 to TRBJ1-5; 7 bases fit TRBD1. Germline V CDR1 and CDR2: MNHEY, SVGAGI. The J segment lost 9 bases and the V segment lost 4 bases, leaving 9 bases of the junction unmatched. The CDR3 has 14 residues. The CDR3 DNA follows: TGTGCCAGCAGTTTAGACAGGGAGGTACCGCCCCAGCATTTT. This gives the protein CASSLDREVPPQHF.

The CDR3 region has the DNA TGTGCCAGCAGTGAAGAGGTAGCGGGAGGGGATGAGCAGTTCTTC. It is translated as CASSEEVAGGDEQFF. The V call is TRBV6-1, the J call TRBJ2-1; 11 positions match TRBD2. Germline CDR1 MNHNS, CDR2 SASEGT. This CDR3 contains 15 residues. Trimming at V came to 1 base and at J to 8 bases, leaving 4 bases not matched to a gene.

The V and J genes are TRBV5-1 and TRBJ1-4; tentatively, D is TRBD1 (5 bases). From germline, CDR1 is SGHRS and CDR2 YFSETQ. The length of the CDR3 is 16 residues. V lost 0 bases, J lost 8 bases, and 17 bases lay in between. The CDR3 sequence is CASSLGPIGEGEKLFF. As DNA, the CDR3 is TGCGCCAGCAGCTTGGGTCCCATCGGGGAGGGGGAAAAACTGTTTTTT.